This TCR beta chain derives from a study of blood T cell repertoires in COVID-19. Looking at the study overall: Spain, Italy and the United States supplied samples that represented acute and convalescent COVID-19. Sample material is recorded as cDNA or gDNA derived from T cells, B-cell-depleted T cells, or PBMCs.

Seattle cases were enrolled at active infection and followed longitudinally. The authors' processing: For nucleated cells, counts were estimated from reference gene primer amplification. Sequencing was performed with immunoSEQ multiplex PCR; in TCRdb, only in-frame clones are kept and a portion is missing. The V and J calls and the clone size are those of that table, but D and trimming were determined from the DNA. The sample has about 160,000 clones; 80% to 90% are singletons. This CDR3 comprises 16 residues. Trimming at V came to 2 bases and at J to 7 bases, leaving 8 bases not matched to a gene. Germline CDR1 is MNHNY and CDR2 is SVGAGI (reference sequence).

The genes are TRBV6-6 and TRBJ2-1; 10 bases line up with TRBD2. Sequenced sample: peripheral blood. The sequence came from a woman in her 70s with COVID-19, enrolled during active disease. CDR3 in DNA: TGTGCCAGCAGTTACGGGGGGCTAGCGGGGGTTAATGAGCAGTTCTTC. Its translation: CASSYGGLAGVNEQFF.